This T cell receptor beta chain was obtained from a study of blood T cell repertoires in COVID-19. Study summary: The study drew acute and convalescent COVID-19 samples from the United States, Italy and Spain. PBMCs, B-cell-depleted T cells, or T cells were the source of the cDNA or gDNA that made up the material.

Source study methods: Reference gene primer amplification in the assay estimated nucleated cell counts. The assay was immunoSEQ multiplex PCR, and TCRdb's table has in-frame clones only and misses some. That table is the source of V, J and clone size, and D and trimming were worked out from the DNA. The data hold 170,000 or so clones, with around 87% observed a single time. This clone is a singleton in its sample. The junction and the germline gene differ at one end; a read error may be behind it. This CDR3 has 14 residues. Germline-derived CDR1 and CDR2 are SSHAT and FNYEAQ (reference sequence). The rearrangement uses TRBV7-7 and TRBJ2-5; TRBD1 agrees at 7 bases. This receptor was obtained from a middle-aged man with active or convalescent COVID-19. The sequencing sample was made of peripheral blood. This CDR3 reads CASSPGGGQETQYF. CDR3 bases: TGTGCTAGCAGCCCAGGGGGTGGCCAAGAGACCCAGTACTTC.